This is a list of T cell receptor beta chains from one sample in a study of cytomegalovirus exposure and HLA in healthy donors. The data were produced by immunoSEQ multiplex PCR, yet TCRdb's version contains in-frame clones alone and is incomplete. The sample shows fewer than 90,000 clones, around 80% of them seen only once. The sample was PBMCs. These TCRs come from a male donor in good health and CMV-seropositive. The CDR3 runs from the conserved cysteine through the conserved F or W. The D gene is left open where the match is weak. Rows give clone size only sometimes, using once, few, many, or a class for an expanded clone.

J gene	D gene	V gene	clone size	CDR3 DNA	CDR3 protein
TRBJ2-1	TRBD2	TRBV6-5	.	TGTGCCAGCAGTGCAACGGGACTAGCGGGATTTGAGCAGTTCTTC	CASSATGLAGFEQFF
TRBJ2-7	TRBD1	TRBV5-4	.	TGTGCCAGCAGCCCTCGGACAGGGACTTACGAGCAGTACTTC	CASSPRTGTYEQYF
TRBJ2-1	TRBD2	TRBV7-3	.	TGTGCCAGCAGCGGGGGACTAGCGGGATACAATGAGCAGTTCTTC	CASSGGLAGYNEQFF
TRBJ2-1	TRBD2	TRBV10-3	once	TGTGCCATCAGTGAAAGCGGGAGGGTCTACAATGAGCAGTTCTTC	CAISESGRVYNEQFF
TRBJ2-1	.	TRBV6-5	.	TGTGCCAGCAGCGGGAGAGGCTACAATGAGCAGTTCTTC	CASSGRGYNEQFF
TRBJ2-7	TRBD2	TRBV2	.	TGTGCCAGCAGTTTGTCGTTGCGGGAGGACTCCTACGAGCAGTACTTC	CASSLSLREDSYEQYF
TRBJ2-7	.	TRBV9	many	TGTGCCAGCAGCCCCCTGGATGTAGGACATAACCTCTACGAGCAGTACTTC	CASSPLDVGHNLYEQYF
TRBJ2-7	.	TRBV19	.	TGTGCCAGTAGTAGGCAGTTTACAGGGAACTACGAGCAGTACTTC	CASSRQFTGNYEQYF
TRBJ2-2	TRBD2	TRBV5-4	.	TGTGCCAGCAGCCCCCCTAGCGGGTCCGGGGAGCTGTTTTTT	CASSPPSGSGELFF
TRBJ2-1	TRBD2	TRBV5-1	.	TGCGCCAGCACGACCGGACTAGGGAGCTCCTACAATGAGCAGTTCTTC	CASTTGLGSSYNEQFF
TRBJ2-1	TRBD1	TRBV10-3	.	TGTGCCATCAGTCCCGGGACAGGGGTCGATGAGCAGTTCTTC	CAISPGTGVDEQFF
TRBJ1-5	TRBD1	TRBV28	.	TGTGCCAGCAGATCTCCGGGACAGACCGTCAATCAGCCCCAGCATTTT	CASRSPGQTVNQPQHF
TRBJ2-7	TRBD1	TRBV6-1	once	TGTGCCAGCAGAGATACAGGGGGTGGCTACGAGCAGTACTTC	CASRDTGGGYEQYF
TRBJ2-7	.	TRBV2	.	TGTGCCAGCAGTCTACAGAGCTCCTACGAGCAGTACTTC	CASSLQSSYEQYF
TRBJ2-3	TRBD2	TRBV7-3	once	TGTGCCAGCAGCTTACAAGGGACTAGCGGAGTCTACACAGATACGCAGTATTTT	CASSLQGTSGVYTDTQYF
TRBJ2-1	.	TRBV19	.	TGTGCCAGTCGAGGGGGTTACAATGAGCAGTTCTTC	CASRGGYNEQFF
TRBJ2-2	TRBD1	TRBV7-3	.	TGTGCCAGCAGCTTAGCGCGGGACAGGGTTTTTGCCGGGGAGCTGTTTTTT	CASSLARDRVFAGELFF
TRBJ1-2	TRBD1	TRBV27	.	TGTGCCAGCAGTTTCAGGGGGCCCTATGGCTACACCTTC	CASSFRGPYGYTF
TRBJ2-1	TRBD1	TRBV7-6	.	TGTGCCAGCAGCTTAGAAAGGACAGGGTCGCCCCTCTACAATGAGCAGTTCTTC	CASSLERTGSPLYNEQFF
TRBJ2-1	TRBD2	TRBV7-9	.	TGTGCCAGCAGCTTACTTCTAGCGGGAGGGGACCCCTACAATGAGCAGTTCTTC	CASSLLLAGGDPYNEQFF
TRBJ2-5	TRBD2	TRBV9	few	TGTGCCAGCAGCGTAGACCCCGGACTAGCGGCAAAAGAGACCCAGTACTTC	CASSVDPGLAAKETQYF
TRBJ2-5	.	TRBV7-9	once	TGTGCCAGCAGCCGGAGGACGGAACAAGAGACCCAGTACTTC	CASSRRTEQETQYF
TRBJ1-5	.	TRBV6-5	few	TGTGCCAGCAGTTACAGGGAAGGGGATCAGCCCCAGCATTTT	CASSYREGDQPQHF
TRBJ2-5	.	TRBV28	.	TGTGCCAGCAGTTTATCGGGGACCCAGTACTTC	CASSLSGTQYF
TRBJ2-2	TRBD1	TRBV9	.	TGTGCCAGCAGCGGAAGACCACAGGGGGTCGGCACCGGGGAGCTGTTTTTT	CASSGRPQGVGTGELFF
TRBJ2-7	.	TRBV6-5	.	TGTGCCAGCAGTTACTTACCTGGACAGCTCCCTTACGAGCAGTACTTC	CASSYLPGQLPYEQYF
TRBJ2-7	TRBD2	TRBV28	.	TGTGCCAGCAGGTTAGCGGGAGGAGACTACGAGCAGTACTTC	CASRLAGGDYEQYF
TRBJ1-2	TRBD1	TRBV25-1	.	TGTGCCAGCAGTGACCCGGGACAGGGCGGCGTCTATGGCTACACCTTC	CASSDPGQGGVYGYTF
TRBJ2-5	.	TRBV20-1	once	TGCAGTGCTAGAGAAATAGGGGCCCAGTACTTC	CSAREIGAQYF
TRBJ2-5	.	TRBV21-1	.	TGTGCCAGCAGCAGACAGGACAAAATACTTCAAGAGACCCAGTACTTC	CASSRQDKILQETQYF
TRBJ1-2	TRBD1	TRBV28	.	TGTGCCAGCAGTTCGCCGGGACAGGGTGTCTATGGCTACACCTTC	CASSSPGQGVYGYTF
TRBJ2-7	.	TRBV29-1	.	TGCAGCGTAGTCCGGGACACCAGCTCCTACGAGCAGTACTTC	CSVVRDTSSYEQYF
TRBJ1-5	.	TRBV14	.	TGTGCCAGCAGCCAAGATCTGAGACAGCCCCAGCATTTT	CASSQDLRQPQHF
TRBJ1-1	.	TRBV5-8	.	TGTGCCAGCAGCTTGTTTAAGACAGTAGCGAACACTGAAGCTTTCTTT	CASSLFKTVANTEAFF
TRBJ2-3	TRBD2	TRBV11-2	.	TGTGCCAGCAGCGCCCGACTAGCGGGGGGCACAGATACGCAGTATTTT	CASSARLAGGTDTQYF
TRBJ2-7	.	TRBV9	.	TGTGCCAGCAGCCCGGGGAGCGACTACGAGCAGTACTTC	CASSPGSDYEQYF
TRBJ1-3	.	TRBV10-3	once	TGTGCCATCAGGCTCGACAGGACGACTGGAAACACCATATATTTT	CAIRLDRTTGNTIYF
TRBJ2-3	.	TRBV21-1	.	TGTGCCAGCAGCAAAGAACGGGTGTCCTATTCTAGCACAGATACGCAGTATTTT	CASSKERVSYSSTDTQYF
TRBJ2-7	TRBD1	TRBV29-1	once	TGCAGCGTCGGACAGGGTTGGGCTGGGGAGCAGTACTTC	CSVGQGWAGEQYF
TRBJ2-2	.	TRBV5-6	.	TGTGCCAGCAGCCGACTGGCTAGGGGGGAGCTGTTTTTT	CASSRLARGELFF
TRBJ2-7	TRBD2	TRBV5-1	.	TGCGCCAGCAGCCGACTAGCGGGAGATCGCGAGCAGTACTTC	CASSRLAGDREQYF
TRBJ2-1	TRBD2	TRBV6-5	.	TGTGCCAGCAGTTACTCCGGGACTAGCGGCTACAATGAGCAGTTCTTC	CASSYSGTSGYNEQFF
TRBJ1-1	TRBD1	TRBV6-5	few	TGTGCCAGCAGTTACCATCGACAGGGGGCTACTGAAGCTTTCTTT	CASSYHRQGATEAFF
TRBJ1-1	TRBD1	TRBV29-1	.	TGCAGCGCTAACGAGGGCAGGGGGACTGAAGCTTTCTTT	CSANEGRGTEAFF
TRBJ1-1	.	TRBV6-1	.	TGTGCCAGCGGGCAATACATGAACACTGAAGCTTTCTTT	CASGQYMNTEAFF
TRBJ2-5	.	TRBV2	.	TGTGCCAGCAAGGCCCTTAGCTGGGAGACCCAGTACTTC	CASKALSWETQYF
TRBJ1-5	.	TRBV28	.	TGTGCCAGCACCCCGACTGGGAAAGGGGTTCAGCCCCAGCATTTT	CASTPTGKGVQPQHF
TRBJ1-1	.	TRBV6-1	.	TGTGCCAGCAGTTCCACCGGGGAGATCACTGAAGCTTTCTTT	CASSSTGEITEAFF
TRBJ2-7	TRBD1	TRBV7-8	.	TGTGCCAGCAGCTTAGCAGGGGGCGCGGGCGAGCAGTACTTC	CASSLAGGAGEQYF
TRBJ1-1	.	TRBV18	few	TGTGCCAGCTCACTAACTAAACAGGGGAACACTGAAGCTTTCTTT	CASSLTKQGNTEAFF
TRBJ2-7	TRBD1	TRBV5-4	.	TGTGCCAGCAGCACGGACAGGGGGCTTTCGTACGAGCAGTACTTC	CASSTDRGLSYEQYF
TRBJ2-1	TRBD2	TRBV7-3	.	TGTTCCAGCAGCCCCCGGTTAGTAGCGGGAGCGGATGAGCAGTTCTTC	CSSSPRLVAGADEQFF
TRBJ2-3	.	TRBV28	.	TGTGCCAGCAGTGATGGGGCGGGGTATACGCAGTATTTT	CASSDGAGYTQYF
TRBJ2-7	TRBD1	TRBV25-1	once	TGTGCCAGCAGTGGACCCCGGGACAGCACCTACGAGCAGTACTTC	CASSGPRDSTYEQYF
TRBJ1-2	.	TRBV28	once	TGTGCCAGCAGTGGTCAGGGAAACCTTGATGGCTACACCTTC	CASSGQGNLDGYTF
TRBJ1-1	TRBD1	TRBV18	.	TGTGCCAGCTCACCGATAATGGGGACAGGGTTGAACACTGAAGCTTTCTTT	CASSPIMGTGLNTEAFF
TRBJ2-1	TRBD1	TRBV7-9	.	TGTTCCAGCAGCTTAGGACAGGGTCCCACTGAGCAGTTCTTC	CSSSLGQGPTEQFF
TRBJ1-2	TRBD1	TRBV5-6	.	TGTGCCAGCAGCCTCGGCGGACAGGGGGTGACCCAGGCTTATGGCTACACCTTC	CASSLGGQGVTQAYGYTF
TRBJ2-7	TRBD1	TRBV14	.	TGTGCCAGCAGCCTAGGGGGCGGCTCCTACGAGCAGTACTTC	CASSLGGGSYEQYF
TRBJ2-3	TRBD2	TRBV7-3	.	TGTGCCAGCAGCGAAGGACTAGCGGGAGGTGGGGCAGATACGCAGTATTTT	CASSEGLAGGGADTQYF